Reported below is one T cell receptor (beta chain). What this receptor recognizes is not known. The record has no base qualities; no much larger clone is one base away. The sample's treatment or condition label is to be understood as: live attenuated yellow fever vaccine strain. At each blood-draw timepoint, two biological replicates of bulk PBMCs were collected. A standard Ficoll-Paque protocol was used to isolate PBMCs from peripheral blood. TriZol was used to extract RNA from bulk PBMCs, from CD4 and CD8 fractions, and from dextramer-positive and dextramer-negative fractions. This sample was included in a study of T cells after yellow fever vaccination (dated by TCRdb to the late 2010s). About the study as a whole: The SMART-Seq v4 Ultra Low Input RNA kit was used to prepare libraries from fractions with low cell numbers. Bulk TCR alpha and beta repertoires were sequenced longitudinally to track T-cell clones before and after primary and booster YFV17D yellow fever vaccination. Two healthy male donors, one aged 18 to 30 and one aged 30 to 40 years, made up the cohort. Blood was collected at multiple timepoints before and after primary and secondary immunization, and bulk PBMC replicates and cell subsets were isolated. Overall study results and their limits: The secondary T-cell response was weaker than the primary response but faster, peaking on day 5 instead of day 15. The study included only a couple of donors, which limits how far the findings can be generalized. Most clones expanded after primary vaccination (approximately 96% of CD4 and 88% of CD8) were re-detected after the booster, suggesting that broad memory maintenance occurred. A small fraction of clonotypes showed up in both the CD4 and CD8 compartments, probably as a result of convergent recombination. Computational filtering was needed because FACS-sorted repertoires could contain abundant contaminating clonotypes from the bulk population.

TCR cDNA was synthesized by 5'RACE template switching, which introduced a universal primer site and unique molecular identifiers. Priming of cDNA synthesis was performed from both the TCR alpha and TCR beta constant segments. Two PCR steps were used to amplify libraries, with sample barcodes and sequencing adapters being added in the second step. Sequencing of libraries was performed on Illumina HiSeq 2500 (2x100 bp) or NovaSeq (2x150 bp). In the source study's methods: MIGEC was used to demultiplex reads and collapse the reads into UMI consensus sequences, and MiXCR was used for V(D)J alignment. Vaccine-responding clonotypes were identified with edgeR using replicate PBMC samples, with FDR below 0.01 and a log2 fold change above 5 up to day 15 being required. CD4 or CD8 identity was assigned to each bulk clonotype according to whether the clonotype was present at higher abundance in the sequenced CD4 repertoire or the sequenced CD8 repertoire. The public reads were reanalyzed by TCRdb: fastp trimming at Q25, MiXCR alignment, in-frame beta chains only. Under each unique CDR3 protein, matching rows form one entry showing the most common genes and DNA. The V and J calls shown here were made by TCRdb, not taken from the authors' results. Present in this sample are some 350,000 distinct CDR3 sequences, around a tenth of which were seen just once. The ten largest clones add up to roughly 18% of the sample.

This specimen consisted of PBMCs, obtained on the day of the first yellow fever vaccination. The TCR was taken from a man aged 18 to 35 who received the YFV17D yellow fever vaccine.

CDR3 reads: CASRWVRGKSHTGELFF. At the DNA level, the sequence is TGTGCCAGCCGTTGGGTGAGGGGAAAGTCGCACACCGGGGAGCTGTTTTTT. The chain joins TRBV19 to TRBJ2-2, with the D gene possibly TRBD1 or TRBD2, each one fitting 5 bases. Its CDR3 holds 17 amino acids, cysteine through phenylalanine. Of all the DNA, just the CDR3 is kept, 51 bases in frame from base 1. The V and J ends are trimmed by 9 bases and 3 bases, leaving 23 bases between them. The germline V gene (reference sequence) gives CDR1 as LNHDA and CDR2 as SQIVND.